A single sample gave rise to the 13 T cell receptor beta chains below, sequenced in a study of OX40 agonist ivuxolimab in advanced cancers. Clones were read by immunoSEQ multiplex PCR, and TCRdb kept only the in-frame ones, dropping some. This sample has 40,000 to 55,000 clones, with roughly nine tenths found just once. Source: CD4+ or CD8+ T cells sorted from blood, taken in a trial of the OX40 agonist ivuxolimab. These receptors came from an adult with an advanced solid tumor such as melanoma, head and neck, liver or kidney cancer.

The V call is TRBV30, the J call TRBJ1-1, with 7 bases lining up with TRBD1. CDR3 size: 18 residues. The V and J ends lost 4 bases and 8 bases, in that order; junction bases with no gene match: 25. Germline loops: CDR1 GTSNPN, CDR2 SVGIG (reference sequence). The CDR3: CAWTPRPWTTGAEREAFF. CDR3 DNA: TGTGCCTGGACCCCTCGTCCCTGGACTACAGGGGCCGAAAGAGAAGCTTTCTTT.

Comment on this clone: Other DNA sequences in this sample translate to the same CDR3. The chain recombines TRBV5-1 with TRBJ1-2, with TRBD1 as a possible D gene (6 bases). The CDR3 length is 15 residues. Germline V lookup: CDR1 SGHRS, CDR2 YFSETQ. Deletions cut 4 bases from V and 4 bases from J, with 17 bases between. As DNA, the CDR3 is TGCGCCAGCAGCACAGCCCGACAGGCGCCCTATGGCTACACCTTC. It codes for CASSTARQAPYGYTF.

The V and J genes are TRBV5-1 and TRBJ1-4; D is ambiguous. CDR1 and CDR2 from the germline V gene are SGHRS and YFSETQ. V was pared by 0 bases and J by 4 bases, with 7 bases between. This CDR3 spans 14 amino acids. The DNA for the CDR3 is TGCGCCAGCAGCTTGGGGCGGAATAATGAAAAACTGTTTTTT. It specifies CASSLGRNNEKLFF.

The chain is built from TRBV9 and TRBJ1-4; D unresolved. Germline CDR1 is SGDLS and CDR2 is YYNGEE. Trimming removed 2 bases at V and 7 bases at J, with 6 bases between. The CDR3 has 12 amino acids. As DNA, the CDR3 is TGTGCCAGCAGCGTTTTTGGTGAAAAACTGTTTTTT. It specifies CASSVFGEKLFF.

This clone was detected only once. This chain joins TRBV6-4 and TRBJ2-3; TRBD1 matches at 7 bases. Germline V gives CDR1 MRHNA, CDR2 SNTAGT. J was trimmed by 3 bases and V by 4 bases; bases with no gene match: 7. This CDR3 is 15 amino acids long. The CDR3 coding sequence is TGTGCCAGCAGTGTACAGGGGTTCGGGACAGATACGCAGTATTTT. This translates into CASSVQGFGTDTQYF.

The gene calls are TRBV6-5 and TRBJ1-2; 11 bases are a match to TRBD1. This CDR3 comprises 16 residues. Germline CDR1 MNHEY, CDR2 SVGAGI. Germline trimming cut 0 bases from V and 2 bases from J; bases unmatched to any gene: 2. CDR3 sequence reads: CASSYSRTGGNYGYTF. In nucleotides, the CDR3 is TGTGCCAGCAGTTACTCGCGGACAGGGGGCAACTATGGCTACACCTTC.

The V call is TRBV6-5, the J call TRBJ1-5; the D is unclear. The CDR3 sequence is 14 residues long. V was shortened by 5 bases and J by 0 bases, with 8 bases between the two germline ends. CDR1 is MNHEY and CDR2 is SVGAGI in the germline V gene. The CDR3 bases are TGTGCCAGCAGTACGACTTATAGCAATCAGCCCCAGCATTTT. Protein sequence: CASSTTYSNQPQHF.

The chain combines TRBV25-1 with TRBJ2-7; D remains unclear. V shed 1 base and J shed 4 bases, with 11 bases lying between them. The CDR3 is 14 residues long. The germline gives CDR1 MGHDK, CDR2 SYGVNS. The CDR3 DNA reads TGTGCCAGCAGTGAATCTGGAGTGATTTACGAGCAGTACTTC. The encoded protein is CASSESGVIYEQYF.

A single count supports this clone. V usage is TRBV4-1 and J usage is TRBJ1-4; D unclear. The ends were cut back, 1 base at V and 4 bases at J, with 10 bases in the middle. The germline V gene has CDR1 MGHRA and CDR2 YSYEKL. The CDR3 spans 15 residues. The chain's CDR3 is CASSQARQLNEKLFF. DNA of the CDR3: TGCGCCAGCAGCCAAGCGCGGCAGCTTAATGAAAAACTGTTTTTT.

Turning to this clone: Other DNA sequences in this specimen translate into the identical CDR3. CDR3 sequence reads: CASSAMDSVGNGYTF. DNA for the CDR3: TGTGCCAGTAGTGCCATGGACAGCGTTGGGAATGGCTACACCTTC. V and J are TRBV19 and TRBJ1-2; tentative D call: TRBD1 (6 bases). The CDR3 sequence is 15 residues long. V lost 5 bases, J lost 6 bases, and 19 bases lay in between. Germline CDR1 is LNHDA and CDR2 is SQIVND (reference sequence).

The V and J genes are TRBV19 and TRBJ1-4; D gene unclear. The length of the CDR3 is 12 residues. The ends were cut back, 6 bases at V and 10 bases at J, with 12 bases in the middle. Germline V lookup: CDR1 LNHDA, CDR2 SQIVND (reference sequence). DNA for the CDR3: TGTGCCAGTAGACGGGGTCAGGCAAAACTGTTTTTT. Amino acids: CASRRGQAKLFF.

V and J are TRBV9 and TRBJ1-2; 7 bases line up with TRBD1. The CDR3 spans 14 residues. CDR1 SGDLS and CDR2 YYNGEE come from the germline V gene. The V gene end was trimmed by 4 bases and the J gene end by 3 bases; junction bases not matched to a gene: 6. CDR3 loop: CASSIGQDDYGYTF. The CDR3 coding sequence is TGTGCCAGCAGCATCGGACAGGACGACTATGGCTACACCTTC.

The chain links TRBV5-1 to TRBJ2-1; TRBD1 matches at 7 bases. J gave up 7 bases and V 2 bases, and 9 bases lay outside the gene matches. The germline V gene encodes CDR1 SGHRS and CDR2 YFSETQ. The CDR3 loop spans 15 amino acids. In nucleotides, the CDR3 is TGCGCCAGCAGCTTCCCGGGACCAGGGGGAAATGAGCAGTTCTTC. Encoded protein: CASSFPGPGGNEQFF.